This note documents a single T cell receptor (beta chain) sequence. Germline assignment: CDR1 DFQATT and CDR2 SNEGSKA (reference sequence). The CDR3 contains 14 residues. Trimming took 2 bases from V and 3 from J; bases not matched to a gene: 3. A sample-barcoded 5' primer and a J-beta primer mix were used in a second PCR of roughly 6 to 11 cycles. Each cDNA molecule received a tag from a template-switch adaptor that had 12 random nucleotides. TCRdb used MiXCR to reprocess the 5' RACE reads, holding one entry per CDR3 protein. The sample carries around 1,500,000 distinct CDR3 sequences, around 42% recorded once. The sample is drawn from a study of blood T cells in healthy people across ages. On the study more broadly: About one barcoded beta molecule per two T cells was the capture yield of template switching.

The amount of total RNA extracted per sample was at least 5 micrograms. This receptor was obtained from a woman younger than 30 in good health. The specimen was blood. The chain employs TRBV20-1 and TRBJ2-7; 11 bases are a match to TRBD2. CDR3 sequence reads: CSARPGLAGYEQYF. The CDR3 bases are TGCAGTGCTAGACCTGGACTAGCGGGCTACGAGCAGTACTTC.